A single sample is the source of the 28 T cell receptor beta chains below, sequenced in a study of OX40 agonist ivuxolimab in advanced cancers. Sequencing was performed with immunoSEQ multiplex PCR; in TCRdb, only in-frame clones are kept and a portion is missing. The data hold roughly 49,000 clones, with approximately 83% observed a single time. The sample here was CD4+ or CD8+ T cells sorted from blood, taken in a trial of the OX40 agonist ivuxolimab. The receptors were gathered from an adult with an advanced solid tumor such as melanoma, head and neck, liver or kidney cancer.

This rearrangement joins TRBV5-1 to TRBJ1-1, with 7 bases that match TRBD1. J was trimmed by 2 bases and V by 1 base; bases with no gene match: 5. CDR1 SGHRS and CDR2 YFSETQ come from the germline V gene. This CDR3 is 15 amino acids long. Here the CDR3 DNA reads TGCGCCAGCAGCTTGCAAACAGGGGTAAACACTGAAGCTTTCTTT. Its translation: CASSLQTGVNTEAFF.

This chain uses TRBV6-4 with TRBJ1-1; D is undetermined. The germline gives CDR1 MRHNA, CDR2 SNTAGT. CDR3 length: 11 residues. Trimming removed 8 bases from V and 5 bases from J, with 9 bases in between. The CDR3 reads CASDVVTEAFF. CDR3 bases: TGTGCCAGCGATGTGGTGACTGAAGCTTTCTTT.

The V and J genes are TRBV9 and TRBJ2-5, with a weak D call TRBD2 (6 bases). Looked up from germline, CDR1 is SGDLS and CDR2 is YYNGEE. This CDR3 region has 15 residues. V lost 0 bases and J lost 2, with 11 bases in between. DNA for the CDR3: TGTGCCAGCAGCGTAGCGGCGGGGAGGCAAGAGACCCAGTACTTC. It codes for CASSVAAGRQETQYF.

The rearrangement links TRBV9 to TRBJ2-5, with 11 bases lining up with TRBD1. Germline CDR1 SGDLS, CDR2 YYNGEE. With V trimmed by 3 bases and J by 5 bases, 6 bases remained unmatched. This CDR3 contains 15 residues. CDR3 bases: TGTGCCAGCAGCGCCCGGACAGGGGGCAGTGAGACCCAGTACTTC. Protein product: CASSARTGGSETQYF.

This chain joins TRBV7-2 and TRBJ1-1; no reliable D call. The V end lost 4 bases, the J end lost 1 base, and 7 bases lay between the germline ends. The germline gives CDR1 SGHTA, CDR2 FQGNSA. This CDR3 has 13 residues. CDR3: CASSSTRNTEAFF. CDR3 nucleotides: TGTGCCAGCAGCTCTACCAGGAACACTGAAGCTTTCTTT.

The chain couples TRBV6-4 to TRBJ2-3, with D possibly TRBD1 on 5 matching bases. The germline gives CDR1 MRHNA, CDR2 SNTAGT. V shed 6 bases and J shed 8 bases, with 15 bases lying between them. The CDR3 has 13 residues. CDR3 region: CASSHHRKVTQYF. CDR3 DNA: TGTGCCAGCAGCCACCACAGGAAGGTTACGCAGTATTTT.

The chain links TRBV18 to TRBJ1-5; D possibly corresponds to TRBD1 (6 bases). This CDR3 comprises 13 residues. Trimming pared 6 bases from V and 4 bases from J, leaving 10 bases between. Germline V gene sequence: CDR1 KGHSH, CDR2 LQKENI. CDR3 in amino acids: CASSPGQNQPQHF. The CDR3 nucleotides read TGTGCCAGCTCCCCCGGACAGAATCAGCCCCAGCATTTT.

This chain connects TRBV5-6 to TRBJ1-2; tentatively, D is TRBD1 (5 bases). V was pared by 0 bases and J by 4 bases, with 10 bases between. Germline loops: CDR1 SGHDT, CDR2 YYEEEE. This CDR3 is built from 14 residues. This CDR3 is CASSLGSGSYGYTF. In DNA form, the CDR3 reads TGTGCCAGCAGCTTGGGGTCAGGGTCCTATGGCTACACCTTC.

The chain employs TRBV19 and TRBJ2-1, with a weak D call TRBD1 (6 bases). Germline CDR1 LNHDA, CDR2 SQIVND (reference sequence). This CDR3 is 13 amino acids long. V was trimmed by 7 bases and J by 6 bases, leaving 13 bases between them. The CDR3 is CASNSADSNEQFF. In DNA, the CDR3 is TGTGCCAGTAACTCGGCGGACAGCAATGAGCAGTTCTTC.

This chain uses TRBV11-2 with TRBJ1-1; D is possibly TRBD1 (5 bases). The CDR3 has 14 amino acids. Germline V gives CDR1 SGHAT, CDR2 FQNNGV. V was trimmed by 5 bases and J by 1 base, leaving 11 bases between them. This CDR3 is CASSRPGQNTEAFF. CDR3 sequence (DNA): TGTGCCAGCAGCCGTCCGGGGCAGAACACTGAAGCTTTCTTT.

The chain links TRBV5-6 to TRBJ2-3, with D perhaps assigned TRBD1 or TRBD2 (6 bases each). Per the germline V gene, CDR1 is SGHDT and CDR2 is YYEEEE. The CDR3 has 14 amino acids. V was shortened by 3 bases and J by 9 bases, with 17 bases between the two germline ends. The CDR3 DNA is TGTGCCAGCAGCTCTGGACGGAGGGGGGAAACGCAGTATTTT. As protein: CASSSGRRGETQYF.

This clone was observed once. The rearrangement uses TRBV7-9 and TRBJ2-5; possible D gene TRBD2, 6 bases. CDR3 length: 15 residues. V was cut by 5 bases and J by 5 bases, with 18 bases left in between. Germline lookup yields CDR1 SEHNR and CDR2 FQNEAQ (reference sequence). CDR3 in DNA: TGTGCCAGCAGCCCCGGGACTTGGAGTATTGAGACCCAGTACTTC. Translating gives CASSPGTWSIETQYF.

This clone was seen once. The V and J genes are TRBV9 and TRBJ2-1, with D perhaps matching TRBD1 (6 bases). V dropped 4 bases and J dropped 8 bases, with 19 bases sitting between them. The germline V gene encodes CDR1 SGDLS and CDR2 YYNGEE. There are 15 residues in the CDR3. The CDR3 coding sequence is TGTGCCAGCAGCACAAGTACACAGGGTTTCGATGAGCAGTTCTTC. Amino acid sequence: CASSTSTQGFDEQFF.

The chain has TRBV6-5 and TRBJ1-6, with 7 bases aligning to TRBD1. Looked up from germline, CDR1 is MNHEY and CDR2 is SVGAGI. This CDR3 has 13 amino acids. J gave up 10 bases and V 9 bases, and 9 bases lay outside the gene matches. CDR3 DNA sequence: TGTGCCAGTGCTGGGACAGCGTTATCACCCCTCCACTTT. Residues: CASAGTALSPLHF.

The chain uses TRBV5-1 and TRBJ2-5; TRBD1 agrees at 8 bases. J was trimmed by 5 bases and V by 3 bases; bases with no gene match: 6. Germline assignment: CDR1 SGHRS and CDR2 YFSETQ. There are 14 residues in the CDR3. The CDR3 sequence: CASSSRQGLETQYF. DNA for the CDR3: TGCGCCAGCAGCTCACGACAGGGGTTGGAGACCCAGTACTTC.

This clone has only a few counts. The chain carries TRBV6-1 and TRBJ1-1; no reliable D call. Germline CDR1 is MNHNS and CDR2 is SASEGT. The germline V and J ends were trimmed by 6 bases and 4 bases, with 15 bases remaining between them. The CDR3 runs 14 residues. The CDR3 region has the DNA TGTGCCAGCAGCGCTGCCCCCTCGGGCACTGAAGCTTTCTTT. This codes for CASSAAPSGTEAFF.

This chain links TRBV19 with TRBJ1-5, with D possibly matching TRBD1 (6 bases). This CDR3 comprises 14 residues. V shed 3 bases and J shed 5 bases, with 11 bases lying between them. The germline V gene encodes CDR1 LNHDA and CDR2 SQIVND (reference sequence). The CDR3 reads CASSMRGSYQPQHF. CDR3 in DNA: TGTGCCAGTAGTATGAGGGGGAGCTATCAGCCCCAGCATTTT.

The rearrangement links TRBV5-1 to TRBJ1-1, with a tentative D call TRBD1 (6 bases). From germline, CDR1 is SGHRS and CDR2 YFSETQ. This CDR3 has 14 residues. Between the trimmed V and J ends, which lost 0 bases and 7 bases, there was a span of 13 bases. CDR3 DNA sequence: TGCGCCAGCAGCTTGGCGGCTGGAGGGGGTGAAGCTTTCTTT. Protein sequence: CASSLAAGGGEAFF.

The J gene is TRBJ2-2, the V gene TRBV5-1, with unresolved D. The ends were cut back, 0 bases at V and 6 bases at J, with 6 bases in the middle. CDR3 length equals 13 residues. Looked up from germline, CDR1 is SGHRS and CDR2 is YFSETQ. CDR3 loop: CASSLEGPGELFF. CDR3 in DNA: TGCGCCAGCAGCTTGGAAGGGCCCGGGGAGCTGTTTTTT. Drawing the rest from reference TRBV5-1 and TRBJ2-2, the complete variable domain is KAGVTQTPRYLIKTRGQQVTLSCSPISGHRSVSWYQQTPGQGLQFLFEYFSETQRNKGNFPGRFSGRQFSNSRSEMNVSTLELGDSALYLCASSLEGPGELFFGEGSRLTVL.

This chain joins TRBV5-1 and TRBJ1-2; the D is unclear. V lost 0 bases and J lost 3, with 9 bases in between. This CDR3 comprises 14 residues. Germline assignment: CDR1 SGHRS and CDR2 YFSETQ. The CDR3 loop reads CASSLAPEHYGYTF. CDR3 in DNA: TGCGCCAGCAGCTTGGCTCCGGAGCACTATGGCTACACCTTC.

The J gene is TRBJ1-1, the V gene TRBV6-6; 7 nucleotides agree with TRBD1. Germline CDR1 MNHNY, CDR2 SVGAGI (reference sequence). This CDR3 has 14 amino acids. The trim removed 5 bases at V and 5 bases at J, leaving 8 bases unmatched. The CDR3 protein is CASSPTGQVTEAFF. DNA for the CDR3: TGTGCCAGCAGTCCCACCGGACAGGTTACTGAAGCTTTCTTT.

The chain has TRBV6-6 and TRBJ1-1; 10 bases are a match to TRBD1. J gave up 6 bases and V 2 bases, and 6 bases lay outside the gene matches. CDR1 is MNHNY, CDR2 SVGAGI, per germline (reference sequence). This CDR3 is 15 amino acids long. The CDR3 here is CASSYGDRGGSEAFF. In DNA, the CDR3 is TGTGCCAGCAGTTACGGGGACAGGGGAGGATCTGAAGCTTTCTTT.

This chain uses TRBV4-2 with TRBJ2-7; 7 bases align to TRBD2. J was trimmed by 6 bases and V by 2 bases; bases with no gene match: 13. This CDR3 comprises 16 residues. CDR1 and CDR2 from the germline V gene are LGHNA and YNFKEQ. For the CDR3, the DNA is TGTGCCAGCAGCCAAACCTTTGGGGGGGGGAGCGTCGAGCAGTACTTC. Translated: CASSQTFGGGSVEQYF.

This chain connects TRBV19 to TRBJ2-2, with D possibly TRBD2 on 5 matching bases. The V and J ends lost 3 bases and 6 bases respectively, with 11 bases between them. The germline V gene has CDR1 LNHDA and CDR2 SQIVND (reference sequence). This CDR3 comprises 14 residues. CDR3 nucleotides: TGTGCCAGTAGTATTACTAGGAGCGCCGGGGAGCTGTTTTTT. Its translation: CASSITRSAGELFF.

The rearrangement links TRBV5-4 to TRBJ2-1, with D perhaps TRBD2 (5 bases). This CDR3 has 15 residues. Trimming stripped 1 base from V and 5 bases from J, with 13 bases between. Germline V gene sequence: CDR1 SGHNT, CDR2 YYREEE (reference sequence). The CDR3 nucleotides read TGTGCCAGCAGCTTGTATCAGCGGAGCAACAATGAGCAGTTCTTC. Its protein is CASSLYQRSNNEQFF.

J is TRBJ2-1 and V is TRBV6-6; D perhaps matches TRBD2 (6 bases). The CDR3 length is 15 residues. Germline lookup yields CDR1 MNHNY and CDR2 SVGAGI (reference sequence). V shed 0 bases and J shed 6 bases, with 12 bases lying between them. CDR3 coding DNA: TGTGCCAGCAGTTACTCGCGGCGGGGAGGCAATGAGCAGTTCTTC. Its protein product is CASSYSRRGGNEQFF.

The chain carries TRBV29-1 and TRBJ1-4, with D possibly matching TRBD1 (5 bases). Trimming stripped 6 bases from V and 3 bases from J, with 11 bases between. CDR3 size: 13 residues. In germline, CDR1 is SQVTM, CDR2 ANQGSEA. The chain's CDR3 is CSVQGGANEKLFF. Here the CDR3 DNA reads TGCAGCGTGCAGGGTGGCGCTAATGAAAAACTGTTTTTT.

The rearrangement uses TRBV5-1 and TRBJ2-1, with 12 bases identical to TRBD2. Looked up from germline, CDR1 is SGHRS and CDR2 is YFSETQ. The CDR3 covers 15 residues. J was trimmed by 7 bases and V by 4 bases; bases with no gene match: 6. The CDR3 nucleotides are TGCGCCAGCAGCATGTGGACTAGCGGGGCAAATGAGCAGTTCTTC. Amino acid sequence: CASSMWTSGANEQFF. The full variable domain, rest sourced from reference TRBV5-1 and TRBJ2-1, is KAGVTQTPRYLIKTRGQQVTLSCSPISGHRSVSWYQQTPGQGLQFLFEYFSETQRNKGNFPGRFSGRQFSNSRSEMNVSTLELGDSALYLCASSMWTSGANEQFFGPGTRLTVL.